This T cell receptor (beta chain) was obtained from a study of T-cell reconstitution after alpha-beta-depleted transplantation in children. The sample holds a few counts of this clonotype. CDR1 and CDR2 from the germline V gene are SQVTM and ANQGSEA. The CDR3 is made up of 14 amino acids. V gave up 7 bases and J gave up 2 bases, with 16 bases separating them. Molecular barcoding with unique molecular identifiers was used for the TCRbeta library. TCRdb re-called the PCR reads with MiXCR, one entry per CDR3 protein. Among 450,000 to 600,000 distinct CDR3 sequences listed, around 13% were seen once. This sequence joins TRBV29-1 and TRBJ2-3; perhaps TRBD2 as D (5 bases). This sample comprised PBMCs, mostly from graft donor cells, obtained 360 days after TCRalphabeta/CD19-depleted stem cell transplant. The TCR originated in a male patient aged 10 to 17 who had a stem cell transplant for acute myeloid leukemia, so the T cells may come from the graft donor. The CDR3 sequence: CSADAVRVTDTQYF. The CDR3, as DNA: TGCAGCGCGGACGCCGTGAGGGTCACAGATACGCAGTATTTT.